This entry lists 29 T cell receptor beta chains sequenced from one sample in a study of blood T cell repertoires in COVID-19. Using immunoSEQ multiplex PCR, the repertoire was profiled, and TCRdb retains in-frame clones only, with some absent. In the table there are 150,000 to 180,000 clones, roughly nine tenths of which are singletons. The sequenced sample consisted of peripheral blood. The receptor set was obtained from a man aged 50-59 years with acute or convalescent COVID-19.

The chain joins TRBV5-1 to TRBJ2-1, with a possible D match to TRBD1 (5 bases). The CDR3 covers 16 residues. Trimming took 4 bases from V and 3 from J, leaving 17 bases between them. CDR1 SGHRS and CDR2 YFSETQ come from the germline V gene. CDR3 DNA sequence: TGCGCCAGCAGCGCCTCTAAGGGGTCCCACTACAATGAGCAGTTCTTC. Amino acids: CASSASKGSHYNEQFF.

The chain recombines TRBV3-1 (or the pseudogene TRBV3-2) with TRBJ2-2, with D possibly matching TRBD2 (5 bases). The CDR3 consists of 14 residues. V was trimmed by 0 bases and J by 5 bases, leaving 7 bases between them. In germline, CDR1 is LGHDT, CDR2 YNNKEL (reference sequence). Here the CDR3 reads CASSQEGSTGELFF. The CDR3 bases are TGTGCCAGCAGCCAAGAGGGGAGTACCGGGGAGCTGTTTTTT.

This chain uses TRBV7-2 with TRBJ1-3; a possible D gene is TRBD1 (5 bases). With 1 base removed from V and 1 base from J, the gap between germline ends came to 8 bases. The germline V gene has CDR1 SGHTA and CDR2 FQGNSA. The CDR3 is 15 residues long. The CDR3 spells CASSLGGGSGNTIYF. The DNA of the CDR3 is TGTGCCAGCAGCTTAGGGGGGGGATCTGGAAACACCATATATTTT.

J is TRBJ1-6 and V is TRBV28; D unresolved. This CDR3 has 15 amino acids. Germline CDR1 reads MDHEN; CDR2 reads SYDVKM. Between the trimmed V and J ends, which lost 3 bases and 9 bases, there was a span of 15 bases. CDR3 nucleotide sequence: TGTGCCAGCAGTTTGGGCAGCCCTGGGAGTTCACCCCTCCACTTT. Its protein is CASSLGSPGSSPLHF.

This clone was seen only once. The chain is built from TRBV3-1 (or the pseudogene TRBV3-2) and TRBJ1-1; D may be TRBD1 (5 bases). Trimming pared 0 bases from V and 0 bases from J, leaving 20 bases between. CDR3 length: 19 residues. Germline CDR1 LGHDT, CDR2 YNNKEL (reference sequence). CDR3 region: CASSQEQHRGGAMNTEAFF. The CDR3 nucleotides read TGTGCCAGCAGCCAAGAACAACACCGGGGAGGGGCCATGAACACTGAAGCTTTCTTT.

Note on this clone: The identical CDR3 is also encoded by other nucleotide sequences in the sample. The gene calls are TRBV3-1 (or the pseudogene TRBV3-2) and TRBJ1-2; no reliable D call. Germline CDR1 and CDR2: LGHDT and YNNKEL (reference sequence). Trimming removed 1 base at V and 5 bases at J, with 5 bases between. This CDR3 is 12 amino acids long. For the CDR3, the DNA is TGTGCCAGCAGCCAAGGACTTTATGGCTACACCTTC. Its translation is CASSQGLYGYTF.

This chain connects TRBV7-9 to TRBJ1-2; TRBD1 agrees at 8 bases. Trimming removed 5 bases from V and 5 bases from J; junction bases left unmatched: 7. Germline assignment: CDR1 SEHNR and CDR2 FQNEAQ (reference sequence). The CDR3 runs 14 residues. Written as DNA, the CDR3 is TGTGCCAGCAGCCTTATGGACAGGGTGTATGGCTACACCTTC. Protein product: CASSLMDRVYGYTF.

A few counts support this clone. Here the CDR3 reads CASSQEGDSYFSGANVLTF. In DNA, the CDR3 is TGTGCCAGCAGCCAGGAGGGGGACAGTTACTTCTCAGGGGCCAACGTCCTGACTTTC. The chain joins TRBV4-2 to TRBJ2-6; D may be TRBD1 (7 bases). CDR3 size: 19 residues. V gave up 3 bases and J gave up 4 bases, with 22 bases separating them. Germline values: CDR1 LGHNA, CDR2 YNFKEQ.

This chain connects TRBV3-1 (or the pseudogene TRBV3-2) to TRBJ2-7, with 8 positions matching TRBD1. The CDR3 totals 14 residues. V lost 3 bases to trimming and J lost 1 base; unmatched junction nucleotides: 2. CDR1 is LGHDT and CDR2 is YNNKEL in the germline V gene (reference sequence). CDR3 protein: CASSQQGASYEQYF. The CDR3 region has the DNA TGTGCCAGCAGCCAGCAGGGGGCATCCTACGAGCAGTACTTC.

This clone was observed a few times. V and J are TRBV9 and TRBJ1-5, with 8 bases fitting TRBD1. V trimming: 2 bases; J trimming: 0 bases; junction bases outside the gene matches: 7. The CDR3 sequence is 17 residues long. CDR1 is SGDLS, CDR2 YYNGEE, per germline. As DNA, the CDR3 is TGTGCCAGCAGCGTGGGGACAGGCGATTATAGCAATCAGCCCCAGCATTTT. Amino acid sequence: CASSVGTGDYSNQPQHF. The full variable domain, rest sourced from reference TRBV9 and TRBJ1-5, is DSGVTQTPKHLITATGQRVTLRCSPRSGDLSVYWYQQSLDQGLQFLIQYYNGEERAKGNILERFSAQQFPDLHSELNLSSLELGDSALYFCASSVGTGDYSNQPQHFGDGTRLSIL.

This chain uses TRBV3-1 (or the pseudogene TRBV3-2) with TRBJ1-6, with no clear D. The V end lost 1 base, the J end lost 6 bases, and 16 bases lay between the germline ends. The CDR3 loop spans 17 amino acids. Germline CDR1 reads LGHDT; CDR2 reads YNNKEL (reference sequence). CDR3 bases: TGTGCCAGCAGCCAAGGGGCCCCCGACGTCTTTAATTCACCCCTCCACTTT. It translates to CASSQGAPDVFNSPLHF.

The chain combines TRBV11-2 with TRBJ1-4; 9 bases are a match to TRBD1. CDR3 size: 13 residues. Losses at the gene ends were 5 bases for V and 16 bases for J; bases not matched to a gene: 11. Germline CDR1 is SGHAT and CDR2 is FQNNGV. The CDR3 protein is CASSPSPGQGWFF. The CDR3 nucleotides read TGTGCCAGCAGCCCCTCCCCGGGACAGGGATGGTTTTTT.

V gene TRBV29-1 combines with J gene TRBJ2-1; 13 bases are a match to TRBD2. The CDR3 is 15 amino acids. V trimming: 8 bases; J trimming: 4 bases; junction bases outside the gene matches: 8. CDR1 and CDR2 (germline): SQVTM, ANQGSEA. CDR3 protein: CSTGLAGDGYNEQFF. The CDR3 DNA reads TGCAGCACCGGACTAGCGGGAGATGGATACAATGAGCAGTTCTTC.

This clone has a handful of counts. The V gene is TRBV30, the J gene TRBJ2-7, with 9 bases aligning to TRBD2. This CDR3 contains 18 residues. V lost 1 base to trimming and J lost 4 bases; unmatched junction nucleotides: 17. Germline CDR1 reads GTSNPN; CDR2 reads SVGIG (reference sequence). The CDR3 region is CAWSEKTTLAGWGYEQYV. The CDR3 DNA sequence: TGTGCCTGGAGTGAGAAAACGACCCTAGCGGGGTGGGGGTACGAGCAGTACGTC.

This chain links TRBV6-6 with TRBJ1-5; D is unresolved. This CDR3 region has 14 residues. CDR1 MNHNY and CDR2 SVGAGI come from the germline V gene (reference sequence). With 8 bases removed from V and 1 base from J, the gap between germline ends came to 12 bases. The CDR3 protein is CASVRGGSNQPQHF. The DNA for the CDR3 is TGTGCCAGCGTACGGGGAGGGAGCAATCAGCCCCAGCATTTT.

The CDR3 loop reads CASSPGTLLGSNQPQHF. CDR3 nucleotide sequence: TGTGCCAGCAGTCCAGGGACTCTCCTCGGCAGCAATCAGCCCCAGCATTTT. The genes are TRBV27 and TRBJ1-5, with D possibly being TRBD1 (5 bases). The CDR3 contains 17 residues. With 5 bases removed from V and 1 base from J, the gap between germline ends came to 18 bases. CDR1 MNHEY and CDR2 SMNVEV come from the germline V gene (reference sequence).

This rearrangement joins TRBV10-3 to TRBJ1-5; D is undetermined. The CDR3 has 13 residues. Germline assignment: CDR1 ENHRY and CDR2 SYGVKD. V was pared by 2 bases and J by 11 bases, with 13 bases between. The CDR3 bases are TGTGCCATCAGTGAGGAACAGCCGAGGGCCCAGCATTTT. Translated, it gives CAISEEQPRAQHF.

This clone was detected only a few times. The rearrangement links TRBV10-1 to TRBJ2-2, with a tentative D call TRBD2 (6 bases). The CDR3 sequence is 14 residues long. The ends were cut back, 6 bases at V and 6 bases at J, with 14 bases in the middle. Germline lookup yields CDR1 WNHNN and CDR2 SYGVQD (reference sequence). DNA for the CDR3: TGCGCCAGCAGGAAGACTAGTTTTGCCGGGGAGCTGTTTTTT. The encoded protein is CASRKTSFAGELFF.

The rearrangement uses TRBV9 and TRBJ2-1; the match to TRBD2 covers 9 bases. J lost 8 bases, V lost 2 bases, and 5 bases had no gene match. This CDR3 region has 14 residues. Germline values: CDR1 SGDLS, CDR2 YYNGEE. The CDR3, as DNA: TGTGCCAGCAGCGTTAGCGGGAGAGGCGATGAGCAGTTCTTC. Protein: CASSVSGRGDEQFF.

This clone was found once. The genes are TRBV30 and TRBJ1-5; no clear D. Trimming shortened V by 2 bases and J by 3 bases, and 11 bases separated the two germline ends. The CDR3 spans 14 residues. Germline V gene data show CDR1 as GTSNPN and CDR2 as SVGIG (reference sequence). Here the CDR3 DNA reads TGTGCCTGGAGTTCTGTCAGCGTCAATCAGCCCCAGCATTTT. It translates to CAWSSVSVNQPQHF. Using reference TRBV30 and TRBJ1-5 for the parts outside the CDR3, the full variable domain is SQTIHQWPATLVQPVGSPLSLECTVEGTSNPNLYWYRQAAGRGLQLLFYSVGIGQISSEVPQNLSASRPQDRQFILSSKKLLLSDSGFYLCAWSSVSVNQPQHFGDGTRLSIL.

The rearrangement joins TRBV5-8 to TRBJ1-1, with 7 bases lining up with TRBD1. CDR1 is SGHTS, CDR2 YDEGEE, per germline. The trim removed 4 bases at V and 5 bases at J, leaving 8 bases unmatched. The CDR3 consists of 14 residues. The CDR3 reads CASSRDDRETEAFF. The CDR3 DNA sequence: TGTGCCAGCAGCCGAGACGACAGGGAAACTGAAGCTTTCTTT.

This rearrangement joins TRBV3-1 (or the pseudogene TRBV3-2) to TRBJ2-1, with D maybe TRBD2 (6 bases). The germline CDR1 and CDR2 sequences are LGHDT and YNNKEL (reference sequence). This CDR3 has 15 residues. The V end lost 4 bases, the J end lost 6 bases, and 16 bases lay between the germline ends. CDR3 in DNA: TGTGCCAGCAGCCCCCGGGACTCCCGACGCAATGAGCAGTTCTTC. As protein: CASSPRDSRRNEQFF.

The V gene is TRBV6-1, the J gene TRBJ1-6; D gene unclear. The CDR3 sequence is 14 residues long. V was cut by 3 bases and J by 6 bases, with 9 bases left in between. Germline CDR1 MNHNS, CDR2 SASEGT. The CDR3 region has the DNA TGTGCCAGCAGTGAGCTAGAGGGTAATTCACCCCTCCACTTT. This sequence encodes CASSELEGNSPLHF.

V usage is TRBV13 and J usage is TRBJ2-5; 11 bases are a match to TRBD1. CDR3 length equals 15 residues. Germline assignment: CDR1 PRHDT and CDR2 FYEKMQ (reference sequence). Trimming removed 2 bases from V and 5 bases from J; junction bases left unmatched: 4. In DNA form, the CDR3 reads TGTGCCAGCAGCTTACGGGACAGGGGGTGGGAGACCCAGTACTTC. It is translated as CASSLRDRGWETQYF. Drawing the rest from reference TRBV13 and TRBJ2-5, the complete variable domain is AAGVIQSPRHLIKEKRETATLKCYPIPRHDTVYWYQQGPGQDPQFLISFYEKMQSDKGSIPDRFSAQQFSDYHSELNMSSLELGDSALYFCASSLRDRGWETQYFGPGTRLLVL.

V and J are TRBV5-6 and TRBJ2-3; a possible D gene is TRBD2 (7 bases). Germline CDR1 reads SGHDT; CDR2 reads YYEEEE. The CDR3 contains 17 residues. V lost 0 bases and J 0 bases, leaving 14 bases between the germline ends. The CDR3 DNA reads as TGTGCCAGCAGCTTGGGTATGGGGGGGCATAGCACAGATACGCAGTATTTT. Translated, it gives CASSLGMGGHSTDTQYF.

The DNA for the CDR3 is TGCGCCAGCAGCCCGGGCGGGGAATCCTACAATGAGCAGTTCTTC. Residues: CASSPGGESYNEQFF. The chain recombines TRBV10-1 with TRBJ2-1; D perhaps matches TRBD2 (6 bases). The CDR3 is 15 residues long. Trimming removed 6 bases from V and 1 base from J, with 13 bases in between. The germline gives CDR1 WNHNN, CDR2 SYGVQD (reference sequence).

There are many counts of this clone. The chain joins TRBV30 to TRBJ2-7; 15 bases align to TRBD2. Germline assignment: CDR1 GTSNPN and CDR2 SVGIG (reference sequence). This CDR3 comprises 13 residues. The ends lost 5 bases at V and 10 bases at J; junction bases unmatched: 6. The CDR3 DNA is TGTGCCTGGTCCGGGACTAGCGGGGGGCTTCAGTACGTC. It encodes CAWSGTSGGLQYV.

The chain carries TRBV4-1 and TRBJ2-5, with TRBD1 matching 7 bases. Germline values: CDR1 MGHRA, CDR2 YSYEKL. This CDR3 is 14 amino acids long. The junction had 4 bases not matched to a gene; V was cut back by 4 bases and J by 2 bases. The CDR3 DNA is TGCGCCAGCAGCCCGACAGGGCAGCAAGAGACCCAGTACTTC. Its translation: CASSPTGQQETQYF.

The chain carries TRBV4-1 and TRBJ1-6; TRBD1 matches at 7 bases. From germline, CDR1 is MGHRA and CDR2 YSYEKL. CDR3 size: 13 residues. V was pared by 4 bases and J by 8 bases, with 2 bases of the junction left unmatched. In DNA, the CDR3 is TGCGCCAGCAGCCTTACAGGGGATTCACCCCTCCACTTT. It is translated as CASSLTGDSPLHF.